The TCR beta chain described here comes from a study of shared clonotypes between healthy human individuals. Germline CDR1 reads SEHNR; CDR2 reads FQNEAQ (reference sequence). V was cut by 4 bases and J by 4 bases, with 14 bases left in between. The CDR3 is 15 residues long. Replicate sorted-subset PCRs were loaded with around 220 ng DNA, 30,000 or so T cell genomes. Repertoires were generated with immunoSEQ multiplex PCR, while TCRdb's copy carries only in-frame clones and drops some. In the table there are around 2.1 million clones, roughly 91% of which are singletons. CD8 cells regarded as naive lacked CD45RO, were positively chosen for CCR7, and omitted terminally differentiated effector memory CD45RA+ cells.

Sequenced: naive CD8+ T cells from PBMCs. The source of this sequence is a man aged 18 to 35 in good health. Some clones in this sample may be carry-over from other donors' samples. The chain uses TRBV7-9 and TRBJ2-1, with D maybe TRBD2 (5 bases). CDR3 sequence (DNA): TGTGCCAGCAGCTCCTCGGGAATTCCATACAATGAGCAGTTCTTC. This sequence encodes CASSSSGIPYNEQFF. The variable domain in full, completed from reference TRBV7-9 and TRBJ2-1, reads DTGVSQNPRHKITKRGQNVTFRCDPISEHNRLYWYRQTLGQGPEFLTYFQNEAQLEKSRLLSDRFSAERPKGSFSTLEIQRTEQGDSAMYLCASSSSGIPYNEQFFGPGTRLTVL.